Following are 20 T cell receptor beta chains from one sample sequenced in a study of Graves' ophthalmopathy and Graves' hyperthyroidism. Amplification from RNA transcripts yielded the TCR beta CDR3 regions. An initial RT-PCR round employing HTBI primers preceded a second-round multiplex PCR. MiXCR, run by TCRdb on the multiplex PCR reads, gives a single entry per CDR3 protein. The table lists over a million distinct CDR3 sequences, 35% to 40% of them singletons. What was sequenced was peripheral blood or thyroid tissue (not recorded which). The receptors were sampled from an adult man with Graves' hyperthyroidism.

The chain recombines TRBV12-3 or TRBV12-4 with TRBJ1-2, with TRBD1 matching 7 bases. V trimming: 3 bases; J trimming: 3 bases; junction bases outside the gene matches: 7. CDR3 size: 15 residues. DNA of the CDR3: TGTGCCAGCAGTTTTTACGCAGGGGGAGACTATGGCTACACCTTC. Protein sequence: CASSFYAGGDYGYTF.

This clonotype was found a few times. The chain couples TRBV6-1 to TRBJ2-7; no clear D gene. V lost 1 base, J lost 0 bases, and 10 bases lay in between. This CDR3 region has 15 residues. Per germline, CDR1 MNHNS and CDR2 SASEGT. CDR3 bases: TGTGCCAGCAGTGAAGAACCCTTACTCTCCTACGAGCAGTACTTC. Translation gives CASSEEPLLSYEQYF.

This clonotype has a single count. The chain is built from TRBV25-1 and TRBJ1-2; D gene unclear. The CDR3 runs to 11 residues. Trimming took off 7 bases at V and 8 bases at J, with 11 bases between the two ends. CDR1 is MGHDK, CDR2 SYGVNS, per germline. DNA of the CDR3: TGTGCCAGCAAAAGAGGACCGGGCTACACCTTC. Its translation is CASKRGPGYTF.

V and J are TRBV20-1 and TRBJ1-1; D ambiguous. V was trimmed by 6 bases and J by 0 bases, leaving 20 bases between them. Germline loops: CDR1 DFQATT, CDR2 SNEGSKA (reference sequence). The CDR3 loop spans 16 amino acids. CDR3 amino acids: CSATSPRAGMNTEAFF. The CDR3 DNA reads TGCAGTGCCACAAGCCCCCGGGCGGGCATGAACACTGAAGCTTTCTTT.

This clonotype was seen at least ten times. The CDR3 is CASSQGSVVPGELFF. The CDR3 DNA follows: TGCGCCAGCAGCCAAGGCTCAGTCGTTCCCGGGGAGCTGTTTTTT. This chain connects TRBV4-3 to TRBJ2-2; D gene ambiguous. V gave up 1 base and J gave up 6 bases, with 12 bases separating them. The CDR3 spans 15 residues. Germline V gene lookup returns CDR1 LGHNA and CDR2 YSLEER.

The J gene is TRBJ2-7, the V gene TRBV25-1; 11 bases match TRBD1. There are 16 residues in the CDR3. Germline CDR1 is MGHDK and CDR2 is SYGVNS. V shed 5 bases and J 3 bases; nucleotides not matched to a gene: 9. The CDR3 loop is CASSPRGQGAFYEQYF. In nucleotides, the CDR3 is TGTGCCAGCAGTCCTAGAGGACAGGGGGCCTTCTACGAGCAGTACTTC.

This clonotype was counted at least ten times. The chain couples TRBV7-2 to TRBJ1-5; no definite D call. V was pared by 4 bases and J by 7 bases, with 20 bases between. CDR3 length: 16 residues. CDR1 is SGHTA and CDR2 is FQGNSA in the germline V gene. CDR3 nucleotides: TGTGCCAGCAGCTCACAAGGGAGTCGGGGTCAACAGCCCCAGCATTTT. As protein: CASSSQGSRGQQPQHF. Supplemented by reference TRBV7-2 and TRBJ1-5, the full variable domain reads GAGVSQSPSNKVTEKGKDVELRCDPISGHTALYWYRQSLGQGLEFLIYFQGNSAPDKSGLPSDRFSAERTGGSVSTLTIQRTQQEDSAVYLCASSSQGSRGQQPQHFGDGTRLSIL.

The rearrangement links TRBV7-6 to TRBJ2-5; D is unclear. Germline-derived CDR1 and CDR2 are SGHVS and FNYEAQ. The CDR3 is made up of 13 amino acids. V was clipped by 5 bases and J by 7 bases, with 14 bases between them. The CDR3 reads CASSRGGVGTQYF. In nucleotides, the CDR3 is TGTGCCAGCAGCCGCGGCGGTGTGGGGACCCAGTACTTC. Full variable domain (rest looked up from reference TRBV7-6 and TRBJ2-5): GAGVSQSPRYKVTKRGQDVALRCDPISGHVSLYWYRQALGQGPEFLTYFNYEAQQDKSGLPNDRFSAERPEGSISTLTIQRTEQRDSAMYRCASSRGGVGTQYFGPGTRLLVL.

V is TRBV4-2 and J is TRBJ2-7; D uncertain. CDR3 length equals 14 residues. Trimming cost V 0 bases and J 1 base, with 7 bases left between them. Looked up from germline, CDR1 is LGHNA and CDR2 is YNFKEQ. CDR3 residues: CASSQEPRSYEQYF. CDR3 nucleotide sequence: TGTGCCAGCAGCCAAGAGCCGCGGTCCTACGAGCAGTACTTC.

Worth noting for this clonotype: A much larger clone differs from this one at a single base, so this may be a read error. The rearrangement uses TRBV20-1 and TRBJ2-7; TRBD1 agrees at 10 bases. V dropped 4 bases and J dropped 0; count of bases not matched to a gene: 3. CDR1 is DFQATT, CDR2 SNEGSKA, per germline (reference sequence). The CDR3 runs 14 residues. This CDR3 reads CSATRTGGSYEQYF. DNA of the CDR3: TGCAGTGCTACACGGACAGGGGGCTCCTACGAGCAGTACTTC.

This chain joins TRBV28 and TRBJ2-7; no clear D gene. The CDR3 covers 14 residues. Trimming took off 1 base at V and 3 bases at J, with 10 bases between the two ends. Germline V CDR1 and CDR2: MDHEN, SYDVKM. The CDR3 protein is CASSLYRAVYEQYF. CDR3 nucleotide sequence: TGTGCCAGCAGTTTATACCGTGCCGTCTACGAGCAGTACTTC.

This clonotype was seen at least ten times. The rearrangement uses TRBV9 and TRBJ2-7, with 9 bases that match TRBD1. CDR1 SGDLS and CDR2 YYNGEE come from the germline V gene. The junction had 6 bases not matched to a gene; V was cut back by 3 bases and J by 5 bases. The CDR3 runs to 14 residues. The CDR3 here is CASSDRDRDNEQYF. The CDR3, as DNA: TGTGCCAGCAGCGACCGGGACAGGGACAACGAGCAGTACTTC. The whole variable domain, filled in from reference TRBV9 and TRBJ2-7, reads DSGVTQTPKHLITATGQRVTLRCSPRSGDLSVYWYQQSLDQGLQFLIQYYNGEERAKGNILERFSAQQFPDLHSELNLSSLELGDSALYFCASSDRDRDNEQYFGPGTRLTVT.

This clonotype was seen just once. The rearrangement joins TRBV2 to TRBJ2-7; 7 bases fit TRBD1. CDR1 and CDR2 from the germline V gene are SNHLY and FYNNEI. The length of the CDR3 is 16 residues. The V gene end was trimmed by 6 bases and the J gene end by 5 bases; junction bases not matched to a gene: 16. As DNA, the CDR3 is TGTGCCAGCAGCCATCGGACCGGGACAGTCCAACACGAGCAGTACTTC. Translating gives CASSHRTGTVQHEQYF.

This clonotype has a count of ten or more. The V and J genes are TRBV29-1 and TRBJ2-7; possible D gene TRBD1, 6 bases. The germline gives CDR1 SQVTM, CDR2 ANQGSEA. The V end lost 7 bases, the J end lost 6 bases, and 16 bases lay between the germline ends. This CDR3 spans 12 amino acids. CDR3 sequence reads: CSARDTWGEQYF. The DNA for the CDR3 is TGCAGCGCCCGGGACACCTGGGGCGAGCAGTACTTC.

In this sample, this clonotype turned up many times. This chain joins TRBV5-1 and TRBJ2-2; 8 bases agree with TRBD2. In germline, CDR1 is SGHRS, CDR2 YFSETQ. The ends lost 0 bases at V and 7 bases at J; junction bases unmatched: 14. This CDR3 is 18 amino acids long. CDR3 nucleotide sequence: TGCGCCAGCAGCTTGGAGAGCGGGAGTATATTACTTCGCGGGGAGCTGTTTTTT. It is translated as CASSLESGSILLRGELFF.

This clonotype has at least ten counts. The chain is built from TRBV13 and TRBJ1-1, with D maybe TRBD1 (6 bases). The CDR3 has 12 residues. Germline V lookup: CDR1 PRHDT, CDR2 FYEKMQ (reference sequence). V was cut by 5 bases and J by 10 bases, with 14 bases left in between. The CDR3 is CASSAQGGGAFF. CDR3 in DNA: TGTGCCAGCAGCGCCCAGGGAGGGGGAGCTTTCTTT.

As concerns this clonotype: Sequence at one end of the junction differs from germline and may be a read error. This chain links TRBV12-3 or TRBV12-4 with TRBJ1-2, with D maybe TRBD1 (5 bases). This CDR3 is 14 amino acids long. CDR3 nucleotides: TGTGCCAGCAGTTCCCTGGACCGGGACTATGGGTACACCTTC. Amino acid sequence: CASSSLDRDYGYTF.

This chain uses TRBV11-2 with TRBJ1-1; 10 nucleotides match TRBD1. The J segment lost 7 bases and the V segment lost 7 bases, leaving 6 bases of the junction unmatched. The CDR3 has 13 amino acids. Germline V lookup: CDR1 SGHAT, CDR2 FQNNGV. The CDR3 sequence is CASNQGQGSEAFF. Here the CDR3 DNA reads TGTGCCAGCAACCAGGGACAGGGGAGTGAAGCTTTCTTT.

This clonotype was recorded a few times. J is TRBJ1-1 and V is TRBV6-4; D is perhaps TRBD1 (6 bases). The ends were cut back, 6 bases at V and 4 bases at J, with 15 bases in the middle. Germline loops: CDR1 MRHNA, CDR2 SNTAGT. There are 14 residues in the CDR3. CDR3 nucleotides: TGTGCCAGCAGGGACAGCTCCTTGGGCACTGAAGCTTTCTTT. Protein sequence: CASRDSSLGTEAFF.

CDR3 nucleotide sequence: TGTGCCAGCAGCATAGCTCTAGGGACAGGCACCTACGAGCAGTACTTC. It specifies CASSIALGTGTYEQYF. The gene calls are TRBV5-6 and TRBJ2-7; 8 bases are shared with TRBD1. Trimming removed 4 bases from V and 2 bases from J; junction bases left unmatched: 11. The germline V gene encodes CDR1 SGHDT and CDR2 YYEEEE. The CDR3 runs to 16 residues.